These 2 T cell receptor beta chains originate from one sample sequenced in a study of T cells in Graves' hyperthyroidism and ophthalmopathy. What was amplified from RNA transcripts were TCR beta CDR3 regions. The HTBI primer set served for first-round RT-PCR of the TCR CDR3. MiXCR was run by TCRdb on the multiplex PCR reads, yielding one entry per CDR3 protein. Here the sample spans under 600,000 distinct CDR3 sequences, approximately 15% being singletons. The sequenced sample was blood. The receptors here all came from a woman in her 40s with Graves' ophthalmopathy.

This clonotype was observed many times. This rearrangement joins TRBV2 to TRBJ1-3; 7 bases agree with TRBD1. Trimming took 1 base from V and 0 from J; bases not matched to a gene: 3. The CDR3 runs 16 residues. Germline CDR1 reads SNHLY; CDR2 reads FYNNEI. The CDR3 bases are TGTGCCAGCAGTGAAGGACAGGGATTCTCTGGAAACACCATATATTTT. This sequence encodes CASSEGQGFSGNTIYF.

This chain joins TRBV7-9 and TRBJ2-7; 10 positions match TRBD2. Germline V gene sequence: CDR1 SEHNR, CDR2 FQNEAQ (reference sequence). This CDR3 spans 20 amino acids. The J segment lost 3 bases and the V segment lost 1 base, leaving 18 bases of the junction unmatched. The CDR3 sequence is CASSLVGVAGGSLGVYEQYF. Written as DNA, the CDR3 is TGTGCCAGCAGCTTAGTGGGGGTAGCGGGAGGATCTTTGGGGGTCTACGAGCAGTACTTC.